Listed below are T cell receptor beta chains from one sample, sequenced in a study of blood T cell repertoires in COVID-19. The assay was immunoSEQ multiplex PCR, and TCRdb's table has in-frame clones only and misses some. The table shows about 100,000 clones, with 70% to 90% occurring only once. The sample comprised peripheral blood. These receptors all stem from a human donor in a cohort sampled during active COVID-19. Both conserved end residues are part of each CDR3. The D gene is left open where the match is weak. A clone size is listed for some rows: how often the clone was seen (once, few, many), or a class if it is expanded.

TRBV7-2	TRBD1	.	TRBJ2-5	TGTGCCAGCAGCGCCTGGGACAGGGGTCAGGGGGAGACCCAGTACTTC	CASSAWDRGQGETQYF
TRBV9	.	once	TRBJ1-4	TGTGCCAGCAGCGTAGTCCCCGGCAGCTTTGTGGGAGGTGCAACTAATGAAAAACTGTTTTTT	CASSVVPGSFVGGATNEKLFF
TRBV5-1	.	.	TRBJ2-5	TGCGCCAGCAGCTCGATACCAGGGCAAGAGACCCAGTACTTC	CASSSIPGQETQYF
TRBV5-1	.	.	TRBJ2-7	TGCGCCAGCAGCGCAGAGAACGCGGGATACGAGCAGTACTTC	CASSAENAGYEQYF
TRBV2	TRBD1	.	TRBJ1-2	TGTGCCAGCAGCGACAGGGGGAACTATGGCTACACCTTC	CASSDRGNYGYTF
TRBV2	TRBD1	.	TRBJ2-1	TGTGCCAGCGCGGACAGGGCAGCCACAAAGAACAATGAGCAGTTCTTC	CASADRAATKNNEQFF
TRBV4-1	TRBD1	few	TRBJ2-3	TGCGCCAGCAGCCCACTGGACAGGGGGAGCACAGATACGCAGTATTTT	CASSPLDRGSTDTQYF
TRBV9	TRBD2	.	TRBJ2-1	TGTGCCAGCAGCGTGACTAGCGGGGGATACTACAATGAGCAGTTCTTC	CASSVTSGGYYNEQFF
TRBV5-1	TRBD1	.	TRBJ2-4	TGCGCCAGCAGCTCCCCGGGACAGGGGAAAAACATTCAGTACTTC	CASSSPGQGKNIQYF
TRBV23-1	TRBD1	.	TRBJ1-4	TGCGCCAGCAGCCAGAGACAGGGGAATGAAAAACTGTTTTTT	CASSQRQGNEKLFF
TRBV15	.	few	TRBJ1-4	TGTGCCACCAGCAGAGAGGAACAGATTAATGAAAAACTGTTTTTT	CATSREEQINEKLFF
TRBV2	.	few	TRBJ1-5	TGTGCCAGCGCAACAGGGTTGGGCAATCAGCCCCAGCATTTT	CASATGLGNQPQHF
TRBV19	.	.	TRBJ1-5	TGTGCCAGTAGTATAGACAGGCCGAATCAGCCCCAGCATTTT	CASSIDRPNQPQHF
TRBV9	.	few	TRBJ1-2	TGTGCCAGCAGCGTAGGGGGGCAGGCTAACTATGGCTACACCTTC	CASSVGGQANYGYTF
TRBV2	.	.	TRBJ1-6	TGTGCCAGCAGTGAACCCAGGGGCTCCTATAATTCACCCCTCCACTTT	CASSEPRGSYNSPLHF
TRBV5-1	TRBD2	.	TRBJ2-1	TGCGCCAGCAGCTCGGGACTAGGGGATGAGCAGTTCTTC	CASSSGLGDEQFF
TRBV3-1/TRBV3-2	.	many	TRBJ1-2	TGTGCCAGCAGCCTTAGACAGGTTACCTATGGCTACACCTTC	CASSLRQVTYGYTF
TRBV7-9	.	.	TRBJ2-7	TGTGCCAGCAGCTTAAGCGGGTACGAGCAGTACTTC	CASSLSGYEQYF
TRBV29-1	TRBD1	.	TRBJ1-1	TGCAGCGTTTTTTCGACAGGGAGCACTGAAGCTTTCTTT	CSVFSTGSTEAFF
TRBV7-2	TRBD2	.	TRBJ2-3	TGTGCCAGCAGCCCCGGACTAGCGGACACAGATACGCAGTATTTT	CASSPGLADTDTQYF
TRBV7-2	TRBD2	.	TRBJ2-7	TGTGCCAGCGGGCGGACTAGCGGAGTCTACGAGCAGTACTTC	CASGRTSGVYEQYF
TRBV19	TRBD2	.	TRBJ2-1	TGTGCCAGTAGCCTTAGCGGGACTAACTCCTACAATGAGCAGTTCTTC	CASSLSGTNSYNEQFF
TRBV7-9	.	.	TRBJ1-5	TGTGCCAGCGCAGGCCAGGATCAGCCCCAGCATTTT	CASAGQDQPQHF
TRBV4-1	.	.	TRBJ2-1	TGCGCCAGCAGCCTGGTTGGGGGCGGGAATGAGCAGTTCTTC	CASSLVGGGNEQFF
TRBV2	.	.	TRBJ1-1	TGTGCCAGCAGTGCGGGTTTTGAAGCTTTCTTT	CASSAGFEAFF
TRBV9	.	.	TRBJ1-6	TGTGCCAGCAGCGTAGGAGGGTTTGATTCACCCCTCCACTTT	CASSVGGFDSPLHF
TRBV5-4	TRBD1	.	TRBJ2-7	TGTGCCACCGGGACAGGGGGCCTCTACGAGCAGTACTTC	CATGTGGLYEQYF
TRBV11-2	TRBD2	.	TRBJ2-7	TGTGCCAGCAGCAAAGCGGGAAGAGCTTACGAGCAGTACTTC	CASSKAGRAYEQYF
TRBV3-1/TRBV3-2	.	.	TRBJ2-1	TGTGCCAGCAGCCAAGATCGGGGTACGTGGAATGAGCAGTTCTTC	CASSQDRGTWNEQFF
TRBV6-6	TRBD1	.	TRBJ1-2	TGTGCCAGCAGTTACGGACAGGGGAGGGGGGCCGACACCTTC	CASSYGQGRGADTF
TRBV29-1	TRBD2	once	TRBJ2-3	TGCAGCGTTGGGCTAGCGGGGTTCACAGATACGCAGTATTTT	CSVGLAGFTDTQYF
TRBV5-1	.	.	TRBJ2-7	TGCGCCAGCGGGGGGTTCTCAGGGAGACAATCCTACGAGCAGTACTTC	CASGGFSGRQSYEQYF
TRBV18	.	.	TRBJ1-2	TGTGCCAGCTCGCGGGTCGATGGCTACACCTTC	CASSRVDGYTF
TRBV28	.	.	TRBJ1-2	TGTGCCAGCAGTTTTAGAGGTGAGGCCTATGGCTACACCTTC	CASSFRGEAYGYTF
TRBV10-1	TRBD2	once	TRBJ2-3	TGCGCCAGCAGTGTACCAGGACTAGCGGGCGCAGGTACGCAGTATTTT	CASSVPGLAGAGTQYF
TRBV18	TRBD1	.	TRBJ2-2	TGTGCCAGCTCACGGCTTGGGACAGACACCGGGGAGCTGTTTTTT	CASSRLGTDTGELFF
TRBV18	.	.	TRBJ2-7	TGTGCCAGCTCACCACCTGGTGGGCAGGGATACTACGAGCAGTACTTC	CASSPPGGQGYYEQYF
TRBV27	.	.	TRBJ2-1	TGTGCCAGCACCAAGACAGGACCGGCGTACAATGAGCAGTTCTTC	CASTKTGPAYNEQFF
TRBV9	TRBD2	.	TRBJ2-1	TGTGCCAGCAGCCAGGTGCGGGGGGAGCAGTTCTTC	CASSQVRGEQFF
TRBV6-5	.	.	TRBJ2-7	TGTGCCAGCAGTTACACTGGGCTGCTGTACGAGCAGTACTTC	CASSYTGLLYEQYF
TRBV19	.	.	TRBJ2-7	TGTGCCAGTAGTCGAGGGCAGGGGCCAACCTACGAGCAGTACTTC	CASSRGQGPTYEQYF
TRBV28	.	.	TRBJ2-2	TGTGCCAGCAGATCAGGGGCCGGGGAGCTGTTTTTT	CASRSGAGELFF
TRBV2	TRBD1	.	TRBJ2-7	TGTGCCAGCAGCCGCACAGGGGAGTGGGGCTACGAGCAGTACTTC	CASSRTGEWGYEQYF
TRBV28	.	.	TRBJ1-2	TGTGCCAGCAGTCTAGGGAGGGGAGACTATGGCTACACCTTC	CASSLGRGDYGYTF
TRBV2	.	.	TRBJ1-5	TGTGCCAGCAGTGACAGGGTCGGTAATCAGCCCCAGCATTTT	CASSDRVGNQPQHF
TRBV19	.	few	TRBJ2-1	TGTGCCAGTAGTACGTGGAGGAATGAGCAGTTCTTC	CASSTWRNEQFF
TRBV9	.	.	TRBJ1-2	TGTGCCAGCAGCGTAGCTGTTCGGGCGGGAGCTAACTATGGCTACACCTTC	CASSVAVRAGANYGYTF
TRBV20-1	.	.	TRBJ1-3	TGCAGTGCCTTATCTGGAAACACCATATATTTT	CSALSGNTIYF
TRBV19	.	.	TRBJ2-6	TGTGCCAGTAGTATCATACAGGGCTCTGGGGCCAACGTCCTGACTTTC	CASSIIQGSGANVLTF
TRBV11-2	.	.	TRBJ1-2	TGTGCCAGCAGCTTAGGGGCGGGGGACGGCTACACCTTC	CASSLGAGDGYTF
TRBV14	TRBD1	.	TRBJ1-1	TGTGCCAGCAGCCAAGAGAGGACAGGGCTTTCTGAAGCTTTCTTT	CASSQERTGLSEAFF
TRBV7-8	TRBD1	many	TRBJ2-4	TGTGCCAGCAGCACGGGGACAGCAGCCAAAAACATTCAGTACTTC	CASSTGTAAKNIQYF
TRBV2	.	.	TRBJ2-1	TGTGCCAGCAGTGCCGGGTTTGATGCCGCCTACAATGAGCAGTTCTTC	CASSAGFDAAYNEQFF